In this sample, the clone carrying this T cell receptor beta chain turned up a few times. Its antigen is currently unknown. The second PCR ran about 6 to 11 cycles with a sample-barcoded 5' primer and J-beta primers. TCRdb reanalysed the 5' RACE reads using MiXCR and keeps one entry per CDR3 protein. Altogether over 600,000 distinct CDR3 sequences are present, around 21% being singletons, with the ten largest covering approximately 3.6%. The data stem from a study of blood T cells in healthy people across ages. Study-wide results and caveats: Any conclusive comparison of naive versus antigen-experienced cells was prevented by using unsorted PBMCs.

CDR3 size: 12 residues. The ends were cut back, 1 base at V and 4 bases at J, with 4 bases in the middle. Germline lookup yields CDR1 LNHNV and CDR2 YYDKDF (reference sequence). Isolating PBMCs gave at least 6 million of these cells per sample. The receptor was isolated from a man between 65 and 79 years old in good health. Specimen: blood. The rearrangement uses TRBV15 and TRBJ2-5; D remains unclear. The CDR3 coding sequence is TGTGCCACCAGCAGAGCTCCAGAGACCCAGTACTTC. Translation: CATSRAPETQYF.